These T cell receptor beta chains were read from a single sample in a study of Graves' ophthalmopathy and Graves' hyperthyroidism. TCRdb processed the multiplex PCR reads anew with MiXCR; each CDR3 protein has one entry. Seen here are about half a million distinct CDR3 sequences, about 15% observed once, and the top ten hold 9.8%. Source material: blood. The receptors here all came from a woman aged 25 to 39 with Graves' ophthalmopathy. The CDR3 runs from the conserved cysteine through the conserved F or W. Each record gives: CDR3 protein, V gene, J gene.

CDR3: CASSFLDSYGYTF; V: TRBV12-3/TRBV12-4; J: TRBJ1-2
CDR3: CASSFAGGVREDTGELFF; V: TRBV13; J: TRBJ2-2
CDR3: CASSPLGRGGSSYNSPLHF; V: TRBV4-1; J: TRBJ1-6
CDR3: CASGTVQRLRGYTF; V: TRBV12-5; J: TRBJ1-2
CDR3: CASSLGGFADTQYF; V: TRBV6-1; J: TRBJ2-3
CDR3: CAKNILGTGDPYEQYF; V: TRBV12-3/TRBV12-4; J: TRBJ2-7
CDR3: CASKHRSYEQYF; V: TRBV6-1; J: TRBJ2-7
CDR3: CASRRRTGAEQPQHF; V: TRBV6-1; J: TRBJ1-5
CDR3: CAWRRTDNSPLHF; V: TRBV30; J: TRBJ1-6
CDR3: CASSQAFRTGHEAFF; V: TRBV18; J: TRBJ1-1
CDR3: CASSYAGQGLYEQYF; V: TRBV6-5; J: TRBJ2-7
CDR3: CASSQTAPDEQYF; V: TRBV3-1; J: TRBJ2-7
CDR3: CASSAGTGGAHF; V: TRBV6-1; J: TRBJ1-5
CDR3: CASSRAGEQYF; V: TRBV28; J: TRBJ2-7
CDR3: CASSLAGGLNTEAFF; V: TRBV7-9; J: TRBJ1-1
CDR3: CASSPRTLAKNIQYF; V: TRBV27; J: TRBJ2-4
CDR3: CASSPRASTLLSEAFF; V: TRBV11-1; J: TRBJ1-1
CDR3: CASSDEYQETQYF; V: TRBV6-1; J: TRBJ2-5
CDR3: CASRSYRGFSNQPQHF; V: TRBV28; J: TRBJ1-5
CDR3: CASSGSMGAGRYGYTF; V: TRBV28; J: TRBJ1-2
CDR3: CASSLPGGDIKYF; V: TRBV5-1; J: TRBJ2-4
CDR3: CAISERDRQETQYF; V: TRBV10-3; J: TRBJ2-5
CDR3: CASSLSLRASESETQYF; V: TRBV28; J: TRBJ2-5
CDR3: CASSSVGEQYF; V: TRBV7-9; J: TRBJ2-7
CDR3: CASTEGEAGELFF; V: TRBV6-1; J: TRBJ2-2
CDR3: CASSYGGAGAFF; V: TRBV12-3/TRBV12-4; J: TRBJ1-1
CDR3: CASSYPAQGAWGYTF; V: TRBV6-2/TRBV6-3; J: TRBJ1-2
CDR3: CASTTQGVFYNSPLHF; V: TRBV6-1; J: TRBJ1-6
CDR3: CAWGNSYEQYF; V: TRBV30; J: TRBJ2-7
CDR3: CATLDLSGRPSYEQYF; V: TRBV10-3; J: TRBJ2-7
CDR3: CASSFDRGNTEAFF; V: TRBV5-1; J: TRBJ1-1
CDR3: CASSLHGEAYNYGYTF; V: TRBV12-3/TRBV12-4; J: TRBJ1-2
CDR3: CASSYSSGPSSGNTIYF; V: TRBV6-5; J: TRBJ1-3
CDR3: CASSPMVDNQPQHF; V: TRBV6-6; J: TRBJ1-5
CDR3: CAVTLNTEAFF; V: TRBV28; J: TRBJ1-1
CDR3: CASSYGTGRPEQYF; V: TRBV6-2/TRBV6-3; J: TRBJ2-7
CDR3: CASSRGKEQYF; V: TRBV19; J: TRBJ2-7
CDR3: CASSSTWGGQETQYF; V: TRBV11-2; J: TRBJ2-5
CDR3: CASSPYRDVGNTIYF; V: TRBV5-1; J: TRBJ1-3
CDR3: CASRGRMGGLSQPQHF; V: TRBV27; J: TRBJ1-5
CDR3: CASSLVSTYEQYF; V: TRBV5-1; J: TRBJ2-7